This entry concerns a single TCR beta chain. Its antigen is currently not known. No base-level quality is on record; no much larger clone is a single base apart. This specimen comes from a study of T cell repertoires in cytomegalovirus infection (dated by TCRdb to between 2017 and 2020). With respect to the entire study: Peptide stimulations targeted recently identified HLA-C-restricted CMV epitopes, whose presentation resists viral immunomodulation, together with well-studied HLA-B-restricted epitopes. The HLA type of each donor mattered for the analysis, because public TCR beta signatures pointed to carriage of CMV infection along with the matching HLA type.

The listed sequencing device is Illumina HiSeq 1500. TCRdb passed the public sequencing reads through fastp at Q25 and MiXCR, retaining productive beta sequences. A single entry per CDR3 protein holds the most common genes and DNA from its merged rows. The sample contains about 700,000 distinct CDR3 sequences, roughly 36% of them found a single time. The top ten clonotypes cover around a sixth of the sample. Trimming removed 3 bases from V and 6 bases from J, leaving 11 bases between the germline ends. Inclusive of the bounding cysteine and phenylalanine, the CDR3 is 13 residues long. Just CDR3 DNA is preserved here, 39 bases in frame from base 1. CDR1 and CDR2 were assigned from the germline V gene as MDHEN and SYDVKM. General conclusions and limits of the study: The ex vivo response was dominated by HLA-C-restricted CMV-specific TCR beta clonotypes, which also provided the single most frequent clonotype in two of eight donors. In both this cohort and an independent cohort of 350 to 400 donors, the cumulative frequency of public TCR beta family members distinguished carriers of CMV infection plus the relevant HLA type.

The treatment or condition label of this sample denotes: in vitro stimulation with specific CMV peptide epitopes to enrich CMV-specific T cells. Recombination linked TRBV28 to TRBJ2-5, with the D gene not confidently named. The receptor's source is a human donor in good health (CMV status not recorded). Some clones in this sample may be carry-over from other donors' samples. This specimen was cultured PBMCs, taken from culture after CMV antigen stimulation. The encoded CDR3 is CASSFGPRKTQYF. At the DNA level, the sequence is TGTGCCAGCAGTTTCGGGCCCCGGAAGACCCAGTACTTC.